Below, 8 T cell receptor beta chains from the same sample are listed, as sequenced in a study of cytomegalovirus exposure and HLA in healthy donors. The PCR used 60 Vbeta and 13 Jbeta primers. Clones were sequenced by immunoSEQ multiplex PCR, and TCRdb holds only the in-frame ones, with some missing. The sample has 150,000 to 200,000 clones, roughly 80% seen once. Material for sequencing was PBMCs. The source is a man in his thirties or forties in good health and CMV-seropositive.

Concerning this clone: This CDR3 is also generated by other DNA sequences in the sample. The chain is built from TRBV6-5 and TRBJ1-4; possibly TRBD1 for D (5 bases). V was trimmed by 2 bases and J by 5 bases, leaving 9 bases between them. This CDR3 comprises 14 residues. Germline-derived CDR1 and CDR2 are MNHEY and SVGAGI. The CDR3 spells CASSYRGGNEKLFF. In DNA, the CDR3 is TGTGCCAGCAGTTACAGGGGTGGGAATGAAAAACTGTTTTTT.

This sequence joins TRBV27 and TRBJ2-7; 8 bases are shared with TRBD2. This CDR3 has 16 residues. V gave up 7 bases and J gave up 1 base; unmatched junction bases: 12. Germline V gene lookup returns CDR1 MNHEY and CDR2 SMNVEV (reference sequence). CDR3 region: CASKRRGGQKSYEQYF. CDR3 DNA: TGTGCCAGCAAGAGACGGGGGGGCCAGAAATCCTACGAGCAGTACTTC.

The V gene is TRBV19, the J gene TRBJ1-1; 7 bases agree with TRBD1. The trim removed 7 bases at V and 0 bases at J, leaving 14 bases unmatched. Germline CDR1 and CDR2: LNHDA and SQIVND (reference sequence). This CDR3 region has 17 residues. The CDR3 nucleotides read TGTGCCAGTACCCAATCGAGGACAGGTCCCTTGAACACTGAAGCTTTCTTT. Protein: CASTQSRTGPLNTEAFF. The whole variable domain, filled in from reference TRBV19 and TRBJ1-1, reads DGGITQSPKYLFRKEGQNVTLSCEQNLNHDAMYWYRQDPGQGLRLIYYSQIVNDFQKGDIAEGYSVSREKKESFPLTVTSAQKNPTAFYLCASTQSRTGPLNTEAFFGQGTRLTVV.

The chain couples TRBV19 to TRBJ1-3; 9 positions match TRBD1. With 7 bases clipped from V and 0 bases from J, the junction kept 13 bases outside the gene matches. Germline loops: CDR1 LNHDA, CDR2 SQIVND (reference sequence). The CDR3 extends over 18 amino acids. DNA for the CDR3: TGTGCCAGTAACTTACAGGGGGCTCCCCTTCCCTCTGGAAACACCATATATTTT. It codes for CASNLQGAPLPSGNTIYF.

A single count supports this clone. The gene calls are TRBV11-3 and TRBJ2-3; 12 positions match TRBD2. Looked up from germline, CDR1 is SGHNT and CDR2 is YENEEA. This CDR3 has 16 amino acids. Trimming at V came to 5 bases and at J to 0 bases, leaving 3 bases not matched to a gene. CDR3 in DNA: TGTGCCAGCAGCCTCGGGACTAGCGGGAGCACAGATACGCAGTATTTT. Its translation: CASSLGTSGSTDTQYF. The full variable domain, its missing parts supplied by reference TRBV11-3 and TRBJ2-3, is EAGVVQSPRYKIIEKKQPVAFWCNPISGHNTLYWYLQNLGQGPELLIRYENEEAVDDSQLPKDRFSAERLKGVDSTLKIQPAELGDSAVYLCASSLGTSGSTDTQYFGPGTRLTVL.

The genes are TRBV7-9 and TRBJ2-7, with 12 bases fitting TRBD2. The CDR3 is made up of 16 amino acids. Trimming at V came to 1 base and at J to 5 bases, leaving 6 bases not matched to a gene. Looked up from germline, CDR1 is SEHNR and CDR2 is FQNEAQ (reference sequence). The CDR3 nucleotides are TGTGCCAGCAGCTTAGTGGGTCTAGCGGGGGGGAACGAGCAGTACTTC. It yields the protein CASSLVGLAGGNEQYF.

The chain uses TRBV5-4 and TRBJ2-7, with a possible D match to TRBD2 (7 bases). CDR3 length: 17 amino acids. Germline-derived CDR1 and CDR2 are SGHNT and YYREEE (reference sequence). Trimming pared 1 base from V and 6 bases from J, leaving 23 bases between. This CDR3 reads CASSLKRLMSGGGEQYF. The CDR3 DNA reads as TGTGCCAGCAGCTTGAAGCGACTGATGTCGGGGGGCGGCGAGCAGTACTTC.

The chain has TRBV29-1 and TRBJ1-2, with D hard to call. Trimming removed 7 bases at V and 14 bases at J, with 23 bases between. The CDR3 is made up of 12 amino acids. Germline CDR1 and CDR2: SQVTM and ANQGSEA. This chain's CDR3 is CSASSGAAGRTF. The CDR3 DNA reads TGCAGCGCCTCCTCCGGAGCCGCTGGTAGGACCTTC.